Listed here are 20 T cell receptor beta chains from one sample, sequenced in a study of blood T cell repertoires in COVID-19. The data were produced by immunoSEQ multiplex PCR, yet TCRdb's version contains in-frame clones alone and is incomplete. The sample records 70,000 to 90,000 clones, approximately 87% being singletons. Sequencing used peripheral blood. These receptors were obtained from a woman older than 75 with acute or convalescent COVID-19.

The V call is TRBV5-1, the J call TRBJ2-7; 9 bases fit TRBD1. CDR1 is SGHRS, CDR2 YFSETQ, per germline. The CDR3 totals 18 residues. The trim removed 4 bases at V and 6 bases at J, leaving 20 bases unmatched. The CDR3 DNA reads TGCGCCAGCAGCGGCGGACAGGGGAATCTAGTTGGGGCTCGCGAGCAGTACTTC. Its translation: CASSGGQGNLVGAREQYF.

The chain uses TRBV18 and TRBJ1-2; tentative D call: TRBD1 (5 bases). The CDR3 length is 12 residues. CDR1 and CDR2 (germline): KGHSH, LQKENI. Between the trimmed V and J ends, which lost 6 bases and 6 bases, there was a span of 11 bases. For the CDR3, the DNA is TGTGCCAGCTCTAAGGGGCCGGATGGCTACACCTTC. It yields the protein CASSKGPDGYTF.

This chain links TRBV9 with TRBJ2-3; TRBD2 matches at 7 bases. The germline V gene encodes CDR1 SGDLS and CDR2 YYNGEE. The V gene end was trimmed by 0 bases and the J gene end by 8 bases; junction bases not matched to a gene: 6. The CDR3 runs to 14 residues. The CDR3 region is CASSVDQGGVTQYF. CDR3 nucleotide sequence: TGTGCCAGCAGCGTAGACCAGGGAGGGGTTACGCAGTATTTT.

The chain is built from TRBV19 and TRBJ2-2; 13 bases agree with TRBD2. The CDR3 spans 17 residues. Germline V gene lookup returns CDR1 LNHDA and CDR2 SQIVND (reference sequence). With V trimmed by 0 bases and J by 4 bases, 2 bases remained unmatched. CDR3 sequence reads: CASSIERTSGSTGELFF. CDR3 nucleotide sequence: TGTGCCAGTAGTATAGAAAGGACTAGCGGGAGCACCGGGGAGCTGTTTTTT.

This clone was counted between two and nine times. The J gene is TRBJ1-2, the V gene TRBV19; 7 bases are a match to TRBD1. The germline V gene has CDR1 LNHDA and CDR2 SQIVND (reference sequence). V was pared by 4 bases and J by 7 bases, with 3 bases of the junction left unmatched. This CDR3 is 12 amino acids long. CDR3 protein: CASSRGGGGYTF. Written as DNA, the CDR3 is TGTGCCAGTAGTAGAGGGGGCGGTGGCTACACCTTC.

The chain has TRBV27 and TRBJ1-1; D remains ambiguous. Trimming left V 4 bases short and J 3 bases short, with 15 bases between. The CDR3 runs to 15 residues. CDR1 MNHEY and CDR2 SMNVEV come from the germline V gene (reference sequence). CDR3 residues: CASSYRRDADTEAFF. The CDR3 nucleotides read TGTGCCAGCAGTTACCGGCGCGATGCGGACACTGAAGCTTTCTTT.

The chain carries TRBV12-3 or TRBV12-4 and TRBJ1-1, with TRBD1 matching over 8 bases. The CDR3 loop spans 12 amino acids. V trimming: 2 bases; J trimming: 10 bases; junction bases outside the gene matches: 3. The CDR3: CASSLQGARAFF. CDR3 coding DNA: TGTGCCAGCAGTTTACAGGGGGCAAGAGCTTTCTTT.

The V gene is TRBV9, the J gene TRBJ1-2, with TRBD1 matching over 7 bases. V dropped 3 bases and J dropped 3; count of bases not matched to a gene: 14. This CDR3 is 17 amino acids long. CDR1 SGDLS and CDR2 YYNGEE come from the germline V gene. CDR3 residues: CASSAGTASLADYGYTF. DNA of the CDR3: TGTGCCAGCAGCGCAGGGACAGCGTCGCTTGCTGACTATGGCTACACCTTC.

This sequence joins TRBV5-5 and TRBJ2-2, with TRBD1 matching over 7 bases. Trimming at V came to 1 base and at J to 5 bases, leaving 8 bases not matched to a gene. This CDR3 has 16 amino acids. Germline CDR1 reads SGHKS; CDR2 reads YYEKEE (reference sequence). This CDR3 is CASSLFDRVGTGELFF. The CDR3, as DNA: TGTGCCAGCAGCTTGTTTGACAGGGTCGGAACCGGGGAGCTGTTTTTT.

The V call is TRBV9, the J call TRBJ1-6; D remains ambiguous. V was shortened by 0 bases and J by 8 bases, with 9 bases between the two germline ends. The CDR3 has 14 residues. Germline assignment: CDR1 SGDLS and CDR2 YYNGEE. CDR3 nucleotide sequence: TGTGCCAGCAGCGTAGGAGGGTTTGATTCACCCCTCCACTTT. Protein product: CASSVGGFDSPLHF. Variable domain in full (rest from reference TRBV9 and TRBJ1-6): DSGVTQTPKHLITATGQRVTLRCSPRSGDLSVYWYQQSLDQGLQFLIQYYNGEERAKGNILERFSAQQFPDLHSELNLSSLELGDSALYFCASSVGGFDSPLHFGNGTRLTVT.

This sequence joins TRBV24-1 and TRBJ2-1, with 12 bases lining up with TRBD2. Germline trimming cut 4 bases from V and 2 bases from J; bases unmatched to any gene: 8. The germline V gene encodes CDR1 KGHDR and CDR2 SFDVKD. The CDR3 is 18 amino acids. The CDR3 region has the DNA TGTGCCACCAGTGACTCGGGACTAGCGGGTTTAACCTACAATGAGCAGTTCTTC. This translates into CATSDSGLAGLTYNEQFF.

The chain carries TRBV7-2 and TRBJ2-1; perhaps TRBD2 as D (5 bases). The CDR3 is made up of 15 amino acids. The ends were cut back, 5 bases at V and 3 bases at J, with 14 bases in the middle. The V gene's germline CDR1 is SGHTA and CDR2 FQGNSA. The CDR3 sequence: CASSPRGRDYNEQFF. For the CDR3, the DNA is TGTGCCAGCAGCCCTCGAGGGAGAGACTACAATGAGCAGTTCTTC.

V usage is TRBV10-3 and J usage is TRBJ2-3; 9 bases fit TRBD1. The CDR3 has 14 amino acids. V trimming: 3 bases; J trimming: 8 bases; junction bases outside the gene matches: 6. Looked up from germline, CDR1 is ENHRY and CDR2 is SYGVKD. The CDR3 DNA follows: TGTGCCATCAGTGATTCAAACAGGGGGCCTACGCAGTATTTT. Its translation is CAISDSNRGPTQYF.

The chain uses TRBV9 and TRBJ2-1; D may be TRBD1 (6 bases). Germline CDR1 is SGDLS and CDR2 is YYNGEE. Trimming shortened V by 4 bases and J by 0 bases, and 11 bases separated the two germline ends. This CDR3 is 15 amino acids long. This chain's CDR3 is CASSREGDSYNEQFF. Here the CDR3 DNA reads TGTGCCAGCAGCCGCGAGGGGGACTCCTACAATGAGCAGTTCTTC.

The chain uses TRBV5-4 and TRBJ2-7; possibly TRBD1 for D (6 bases). The CDR3 is 13 residues long. Trimming cost V 2 bases and J 6 bases, with 12 bases left between them. Germline CDR1 SGHNT, CDR2 YYREEE (reference sequence). CDR3 nucleotide sequence: TGTGCCAGCAGCTTCAACCAGGGGATCGAGCAGTACTTC. Translated, it gives CASSFNQGIEQYF.

The sample holds one count of this clone. The chain joins TRBV5-1 to TRBJ2-7; TRBD1 agrees at 7 bases. Germline V gene lookup returns CDR1 SGHRS and CDR2 YFSETQ. J gave up 6 bases and V 4 bases, and 10 bases lay outside the gene matches. This CDR3 region has 14 residues. CDR3 residues: CASSPNRGTSEQYF. CDR3 DNA sequence: TGCGCCAGCAGCCCCAACAGGGGAACCAGCGAGCAGTACTTC.

The chain's CDR3 is CASSPPTSGGTDTQYF. The CDR3, as DNA: TGTGCCAGCAGCCCGCCCACTAGCGGGGGAACAGATACGCAGTATTTT. The chain is built from TRBV5-4 and TRBJ2-3; 11 nucleotides agree with TRBD2. Trimming removed 4 bases from V and 3 bases from J; junction bases left unmatched: 7. The CDR3 totals 16 residues. The germline CDR1 and CDR2 sequences are SGHNT and YYREEE (reference sequence).

The chain combines TRBV27 with TRBJ2-3; 11 bases align to TRBD1. There are 17 residues in the CDR3. Germline loops: CDR1 MNHEY, CDR2 SMNVEV (reference sequence). V gave up 1 base and J gave up 1 base; unmatched junction bases: 4. CDR3 sequence: CASSLWTGGGGTDTQYF. The CDR3 bases are TGTGCCAGCAGTTTATGGACAGGGGGCGGGGGCACAGATACGCAGTATTTT.

V gene TRBV19 combines with J gene TRBJ2-7, with a tentative D call TRBD1 (5 bases). The CDR3 runs 13 residues. The germline V gene encodes CDR1 LNHDA and CDR2 SQIVND (reference sequence). V dropped 3 bases and J dropped 2 bases, with 8 bases sitting between them. The CDR3 here is CASSIMTAYEQYF. As DNA, the CDR3 is TGTGCCAGTAGTATCATGACAGCCTACGAGCAGTACTTC.

This chain joins TRBV11-3 and TRBJ2-1, with 9 bases matching TRBD1. Losses at the gene ends were 0 bases for V and 4 bases for J; bases not matched to a gene: 10. Germline CDR1 reads SGHNT; CDR2 reads YENEEA. The length of the CDR3 is 18 residues. CDR3 in amino acids: CASSLDSPGQGIYNEQFF. The CDR3 DNA follows: TGTGCCAGCAGCTTAGATTCCCCGGGACAGGGAATATACAATGAGCAGTTCTTC.